Listed here are 5 T cell receptor beta chains from one sample, sequenced in a study of CD8 T cells in ankylosing spondylitis. From the 5' RACE reads, TCRdb called clonotypes with MiXCR, one entry per CDR3 protein. The sample records tens of thousands of distinct CDR3 sequences, 27% being singletons. Material for sequencing was blood, either unsorted or a sorted T cell fraction (not recorded which). The receptors were gathered from a male donor with ankylosing spondylitis or in good health (not recorded which).

This clonotype occurred a few times. The J gene is TRBJ1-2, the V gene TRBV12-3 or TRBV12-4, with TRBD1 identical over 10 bases. Trimming cost V 6 bases and J 8 bases; bases outside gene matches: 9. This CDR3 has 14 residues. CDR3 sequence reads: CASRSGTGVNGYTF. CDR3 bases: TGTGCCAGCAGGTCCGGGACAGGGGTAAACGGCTACACCTTC.

The V and J genes are TRBV20-1 and TRBJ2-5; tentatively, D is TRBD1 (6 bases). CDR3 length equals 15 residues. From germline, CDR1 is DFQATT and CDR2 SNEGSKA (reference sequence). V lost 6 bases and J 0 bases, leaving 17 bases between the germline ends. The DNA for the CDR3 is TGCAGTGCCACTGGACAGACGGGGTACCAAGAGACCCAGTACTTC. It codes for CSATGQTGYQETQYF.

This chain connects TRBV7-9 to TRBJ2-7; D ambiguous. The germline CDR1 and CDR2 sequences are SEHNR and FQNEAQ (reference sequence). This CDR3 is built from 14 residues. Between the trimmed V and J ends, which lost 2 bases and 3 bases, there was a span of 11 bases. This CDR3 is CASSLYAGDYEQYF. CDR3 in DNA: TGTGCCAGCAGCTTATATGCTGGGGACTACGAGCAGTACTTC.

The V and J genes are TRBV6-5 and TRBJ1-1; D ambiguous. This CDR3 has 12 amino acids. Trimming left V 0 bases short and J 8 bases short, with 7 bases between. Germline V gives CDR1 MNHEY, CDR2 SVGAGI. CDR3: CASSYSPGEAFF. CDR3 DNA: TGTGCCAGCAGTTACTCACCGGGGGAAGCTTTCTTT.

A few counts support this clonotype. The rearrangement joins TRBV6-1 to TRBJ1-5; D is possibly TRBD1 (5 bases). Per germline, CDR1 MNHNS and CDR2 SASEGT. The V end was cut by 6 bases, the J end by 4 bases, with 22 bases between. CDR3 length: 17 amino acids. The CDR3 spells CASSGLTWAGINQPQHF. The CDR3 nucleotides are TGTGCCAGCAGCGGACTTACGTGGGCAGGGATAAATCAGCCCCAGCATTTT.